Each of the 30 T cell receptor beta chains below was sequenced from the same sample in a study of beta chain features in type 1 diabetes. Regarding the study as a whole: Significant though moderate, a shortening of TCRB CDR3s appeared in all four CD4+ subsets of Type 1 diabetes patients.

Reverse transcription of all isolated RNA meant that expressed TCRB transcripts were sequenced. Sequenced by immunoSEQ multiplex PCR; TCRdb stores in-frame clones only, minus some. This table has 300,000 to 400,000 clones, roughly a tenth appearing once. Their target antigens are unknown. The sequenced sample was central memory CD4+ T cells from blood. These receptors all come from a young man with type 1 diabetes.

This clone appeared a few times. The chain links TRBV7-8 to TRBJ2-3, with 8 bases that match TRBD1. This CDR3 region has 15 residues. CDR1 and CDR2 from the germline V gene are SGHVS and FQNEAQ. Germline trimming cut 3 bases from V and 2 bases from J; bases unmatched to any gene: 4. The CDR3 loop is CASSFLGQATDTQYF. The CDR3 DNA reads as TGTGCCAGCAGCTTTTTGGGACAGGCCACAGATACGCAGTATTTT.

This clone has only a few counts. V is TRBV5-1 and J is TRBJ1-4; 7 bases fit TRBD1. This CDR3 is 15 amino acids long. J gave up 2 bases and V 4 bases, and 5 bases lay outside the gene matches. Germline loops: CDR1 SGHRS, CDR2 YFSETQ. The CDR3 spells CASSDTGATNEKLFF. CDR3 sequence (DNA): TGCGCCAGCAGCGACACAGGGGCGACTAATGAAAAACTGTTTTTT.

The chain carries TRBV5-1 and TRBJ1-1, with 9 bases aligning to TRBD1. The CDR3 runs 14 residues. Germline V gives CDR1 SGHRS, CDR2 YFSETQ. The V segment lost 5 bases and the J segment 5 bases; nucleotides outside the gene matches: 7. CDR3 region: CASRQQGADTEAFF. CDR3 in DNA: TGCGCCAGCAGGCAACAGGGGGCGGATACTGAAGCTTTCTTT.

The genes are TRBV7-2 and TRBJ1-1; no clear D gene. The length of the CDR3 is 15 residues. Trimming cost V 1 base and J 0 bases, with 9 bases left between them. Germline values: CDR1 SGHTA, CDR2 FQGNSA. CDR3 DNA sequence: TGTGCCAGCAGCTTAGTGGCAGCGATGAACACTGAAGCTTTCTTT. This encodes CASSLVAAMNTEAFF.

The chain joins TRBV6-5 to TRBJ2-3; 7 nucleotides line up with TRBD1. The CDR3 has 15 amino acids. Per germline, CDR1 MNHEY and CDR2 SVGAGI. V lost 5 bases to trimming and J lost 3 bases; unmatched junction nucleotides: 8. The CDR3 reads CASSTGVWSTDTQYF. DNA for the CDR3: TGTGCCAGCAGTACAGGGGTATGGAGTACAGATACGCAGTATTTT.

This clone showed up just a few times. The chain links TRBV13 to TRBJ2-6; 7 bases agree with TRBD1. J lost 0 bases, V lost 5 bases, and 7 bases had no gene match. Germline CDR1 is PRHDT and CDR2 is FYEKMQ (reference sequence). This CDR3 has 17 residues. The CDR3 DNA reads as TGTGCCAGCAGCCCCCGGGACAGTGGCTCTGGGGCCAACGTCCTGACTTTC. It yields the protein CASSPRDSGSGANVLTF.

In its sample, this clone was seen a few times. The chain recombines TRBV7-2 with TRBJ2-7, with TRBD1 as a possible D gene (5 bases). In germline, CDR1 is SGHTA, CDR2 FQGNSA. The V end lost 5 bases, the J end lost 0 bases, and 11 bases lay between the germline ends. The CDR3 has 14 amino acids. The CDR3 DNA reads TGTGCCAGCAGCCCGACAGCGAGCTCCTACGAGCAGTACTTC. Translation gives CASSPTASSYEQYF.

DNA for the CDR3: TGTGCCAGCAGCTTAGCGTCCCAGGGAGAGACCCAGTACTTC. It encodes CASSLASQGETQYF. V gene TRBV7-2 combines with J gene TRBJ2-5; D possibly corresponds to TRBD1 (5 bases). The CDR3 spans 14 residues. Trimming shortened V by 0 bases and J by 4 bases, and 9 bases separated the two germline ends. Germline-derived CDR1 and CDR2 are SGHTA and FQGNSA.

This clone has only a few counts. This rearrangement joins TRBV6-1 to TRBJ2-5, with D unclear. The CDR3 runs 13 residues. Per the germline V gene, CDR1 is MNHNS and CDR2 is SASEGT. The CDR3 spells CALDVAIQETQYF. DNA of the CDR3: TGTGCTCTCGACGTTGCTATCCAAGAGACCCAGTACTTC.

This clone was observed many times. The chain is built from TRBV28 and TRBJ2-5; a weak D match, TRBD2 (6 bases). CDR1 and CDR2 from the germline V gene are MDHEN and SYDVKM. The CDR3 length is 15 residues. V was shortened by 6 bases and J by 4 bases, with 18 bases between the two germline ends. This CDR3 is CASSPGASVGETQYF. Written as DNA, the CDR3 is TGTGCCAGCAGCCCTGGGGCTAGCGTCGGAGAGACCCAGTACTTC.

Sample share makes this clone medium-sized. The chain is built from TRBV23-1 and TRBJ2-4; no clear D gene. TRBV23-1 is placed among ORFs of uncertain function. The germline V and J ends were trimmed by 0 bases and 0 bases, with 24 bases remaining between them. This CDR3 has 21 amino acids. CDR3 protein: CASSQSETVPGRFLAKNIQYF. DNA of the CDR3: TGCGCCAGCAGTCAATCTGAGACTGTCCCCGGAAGATTTCTAGCCAAAAACATTCAGTACTTC.

This chain connects TRBV5-1 to TRBJ2-3; TRBD2 matches 8 bases. In germline, CDR1 is SGHRS, CDR2 YFSETQ. The V gene end was trimmed by 0 bases and the J gene end by 2 bases; junction bases not matched to a gene: 5. The CDR3 spans 16 residues. The CDR3 loop reads CASSLGAAGDTDTQYF. The CDR3 bases are TGCGCCAGCAGCTTGGGGGCAGCGGGGGACACAGATACGCAGTATTTT.

This clone was seen a few times. This chain uses TRBV6-4 with TRBJ1-2; 7 bases are shared with TRBD1. Germline lookup yields CDR1 MRHNA and CDR2 SNTAGT. V lost 3 bases, J lost 7 bases, and 5 bases stayed unmatched. The length of the CDR3 is 13 residues. In nucleotides, the CDR3 is TGTGCCAGCAGTGAACGACAGGGAGGTGGCTACACCTTC. It encodes CASSERQGGGYTF.

This clone has only a few counts. This rearrangement joins TRBV7-2 to TRBJ1-6; the D is unclear. V was shortened by 1 base and J by 10 bases, with 14 bases between the two germline ends. The CDR3 contains 15 residues. CDR1 and CDR2 from the germline V gene are SGHTA and FQGNSA. The CDR3 DNA follows: TGTGCCAGCAGCTTAGATCCGGGTCGGGAATCACCCCTCCACTTT. Translation: CASSLDPGRESPLHF.

V gene TRBV27 combines with J gene TRBJ1-1, with D possibly matching TRBD1 (5 bases). V lost 6 bases and J lost 1, with 18 bases in between. This CDR3 has 16 residues. From germline, CDR1 is MNHEY and CDR2 SMNVEV (reference sequence). The CDR3 region has the DNA TGTGCCAGCAGGAGGCAGGGAGGGAGGAAGAACACTGAAGCTTTCTTT. Translation: CASRRQGGRKNTEAFF.

The chain uses TRBV12-5 and TRBJ2-2; 8 nucleotides align to TRBD1. Germline-derived CDR1 and CDR2 are LGHNT and FRNRAP. CDR3 length: 15 amino acids. Trimming removed 4 bases from V and 5 bases from J; junction bases left unmatched: 6. CDR3 in DNA: TGTGCTAGTGGTTCGACAGGGGCCCGGACCGGGGAGCTGTTTTTT. Translating it yields CASGSTGARTGELFF.

The rearrangement links TRBV6-5 to TRBJ2-3; D is possibly TRBD2 (6 bases). V gave up 10 bases and J gave up 1 base, with 12 bases separating them. Looked up from germline, CDR1 is MNHEY and CDR2 is SVGAGI. This CDR3 spans 13 amino acids. CDR3 region: CATVREGTDTQYF. As DNA, the CDR3 is TGTGCCACCGTTAGGGAGGGCACAGATACGCAGTATTTT.

The chain employs TRBV6-6 and TRBJ1-1; weak D call: TRBD1 (5 bases). The CDR3 contains 14 residues. Germline CDR1 reads MNHNY; CDR2 reads SVGAGI (reference sequence). V shed 3 bases and J shed 5 bases, with 13 bases lying between them. This CDR3 reads CASSYQSGGTEAFF. In DNA form, the CDR3 reads TGTGCCAGCAGTTATCAGTCCGGGGGGACTGAAGCTTTCTTT.

This clone was seen only a few times. The chain uses TRBV5-8 and TRBJ2-2, with TRBD1 matching over 9 bases. The CDR3 is made up of 14 amino acids. Germline V lookup: CDR1 SGHTS, CDR2 YDEGEE. J gave up 7 bases and V 0 bases, and 1 base lay outside the gene matches. CDR3 sequence: CASSLGDRVGELFF. CDR3 DNA sequence: TGTGCCAGCAGCTTGGGGGACAGGGTCGGGGAGCTGTTTTTT.

V usage is TRBV7-9 and J usage is TRBJ1-2; unclear D gene. Per germline, CDR1 SEHNR and CDR2 FQNEAQ (reference sequence). Deletions cut 3 bases from V and 7 bases from J, with 12 bases between. The CDR3 extends over 13 amino acids. CDR3 amino acids: CASSFDAGPGYTF. The CDR3 DNA is TGTGCCAGCAGCTTCGACGCAGGCCCTGGCTACACCTTC.

The sample holds a few counts of this clone. The J gene is TRBJ1-4, the V gene TRBV7-9; no clear D gene. V was shortened by 5 bases and J by 3 bases, with 13 bases between the two germline ends. There are 15 residues in the CDR3. Germline V lookup: CDR1 SEHNR, CDR2 FQNEAQ (reference sequence). CDR3 amino acids: CASSPGVGANEKLFF. CDR3 DNA: TGTGCCAGCAGCCCCGGAGTCGGTGCTAATGAAAAACTGTTTTTT.

The genes are TRBV18 and TRBJ1-5; 7 nucleotides match TRBD1. The germline V gene encodes CDR1 KGHSH and CDR2 LQKENI. The CDR3 spans 14 residues. Losses at the gene ends were 6 bases for V and 7 bases for J; bases not matched to a gene: 9. The CDR3 here is CASSPQGVGQPQHF. CDR3 DNA sequence: TGTGCCAGCTCTCCTCAGGGGGTGGGCCAGCCCCAGCATTTT.

This clone has just a few counts. The chain has TRBV4-3 and TRBJ2-2; 10 bases agree with TRBD2. V lost 0 bases, J lost 6 bases, and 4 bases stayed unmatched. The length of the CDR3 is 16 residues. Germline CDR1 and CDR2: LGHNA and YSLEER. The CDR3: CASSQDRLAGAGELFF. CDR3 bases: TGCGCCAGCAGCCAAGATAGGCTAGCGGGGGCCGGGGAGCTGTTTTTT.

This clone has just a few counts. This chain joins TRBV6-1 and TRBJ1-1; D ambiguous. Germline values: CDR1 MNHNS, CDR2 SASEGT. The ends were cut back, 10 bases at V and 0 bases at J, with 12 bases in the middle. CDR3 length: 13 amino acids. CDR3 region: CATMEEMNTEAFF. The CDR3 coding sequence is TGTGCCACCATGGAGGAGATGAACACTGAAGCTTTCTTT.

The CDR3 coding sequence is TGCGCCAGCAGCCAAGGGATTACGACCTACGAGCAGTACTTC. Translated: CASSQGITTYEQYF. V and J are TRBV4-3 and TRBJ2-7; the D is unclear. The germline V gene encodes CDR1 LGHNA and CDR2 YSLEER. The V end lost 1 base, the J end lost 2 bases, and 9 bases lay between the germline ends. The CDR3 is 14 residues long.

This clone appeared a few times. The chain joins TRBV7-2 to TRBJ2-2, with D possibly being TRBD1 or TRBD2 (5 bases each). Deletions cut 3 bases from V and 4 bases from J, with 9 bases between. The germline CDR1 and CDR2 sequences are SGHTA and FQGNSA. CDR3 size: 14 residues. CDR3 bases: TGTGCCAGCAGCTTGACTGGGGGCACCGGGGAGCTGTTTTTT. As protein: CASSLTGGTGELFF. Full variable domain (missing parts from reference TRBV7-2 and TRBJ2-2): GAGVSQSPSNKVTEKGKDVELRCDPISGHTALYWYRQSLGQGLEFLIYFQGNSAPDKSGLPSDRFSAERTGGSVSTLTIQRTQQEDSAVYLCASSLTGGTGELFFGEGSRLTVL.

The chain joins TRBV6-1 to TRBJ2-2; 9 bases are shared with TRBD1. Germline V CDR1 and CDR2: MNHNS, SASEGT. Unmatched junction bases numbered 6, after V lost 6 bases and J lost 7 bases. The CDR3 contains 14 residues. CDR3 loop: CASSLQGASGELFF. In DNA, the CDR3 is TGTGCCAGCAGCTTACAGGGGGCGAGCGGGGAGCTGTTTTTT.

The sample holds a few counts of this clone. This chain links TRBV7-9 with TRBJ1-1, with D perhaps matching TRBD1 (6 bases). The CDR3 covers 13 residues. CDR1 and CDR2 (germline): SEHNR, FQNEAQ (reference sequence). V shed 1 base and J shed 5 bases, with 8 bases lying between them. CDR3 in amino acids: CASSLGTVTEAFF. The CDR3 nucleotides read TGTGCCAGCAGCTTAGGGACAGTAACTGAAGCTTTCTTT. The whole variable domain, remainder taken from reference TRBV7-9 and TRBJ1-1, is DTGVSQNPRHKITKRGQNVTFRCDPISEHNRLYWYRQTLGQGPEFLTYFQNEAQLEKSRLLSDRFSAERPKGSFSTLEIQRTEQGDSAMYLCASSLGTVTEAFFGQGTRLTVV.

This clone was observed many times. The chain couples TRBV6-5 to TRBJ2-7, with 10 nucleotides matching TRBD2. Germline assignment: CDR1 MNHEY and CDR2 SVGAGI. The ends lost 3 bases at V and 6 bases at J; junction bases unmatched: 8. CDR3 length: 15 residues. The CDR3 region is CASSYRSGGAAEQYF. CDR3 nucleotide sequence: TGTGCCAGCAGTTATCGCAGCGGGGGGGCCGCCGAGCAGTACTTC.

The chain uses TRBV7-2 and TRBJ2-7; D is unresolved. The CDR3 is 12 residues long. Germline V gene data show CDR1 as SGHTA and CDR2 as FQGNSA. Trimming stripped 8 bases from V and 6 bases from J, with 14 bases between. For the CDR3, the DNA is TGTGCCAGCGGTCAGTTTCTTGTCGAGCAGTACTTC. It yields the protein CASGQFLVEQYF.